These 14 T cell receptor beta chains were sequenced from one sample in a study of blood T cell repertoires in COVID-19. Clones were read by immunoSEQ multiplex PCR, and TCRdb kept only the in-frame ones, dropping some. The sample has 87,000 or so clones; about 85% are singletons. The sequenced sample consisted of peripheral blood. These receptors were obtained from a woman aged 50 to 60 with active or convalescent COVID-19.

As DNA, the CDR3 is TGTGCCATCGGTGGGACAGGGGGGAATGAGCAGTTCTTC. Residues: CAIGGTGGNEQFF. This chain connects TRBV10-3 to TRBJ2-1, with 11 positions matching TRBD1. The length of the CDR3 is 13 residues. V shed 8 bases, J shed 7 bases, and the junction held 4 bases outside the gene matches. CDR1 is ENHRY and CDR2 is SYGVKD in the germline V gene.

CDR3 sequence reads: CASSQETGANEKLFF. CDR3 sequence (DNA): TGTGCCAGCAGCCAAGAGACAGGGGCTAATGAAAAACTGTTTTTT. The chain is built from TRBV4-2 and TRBJ1-4, with TRBD1 matching over 8 bases. With V trimmed by 0 bases and J by 3 bases, 0 bases remained unmatched. The CDR3 length is 15 residues. Germline CDR1 reads LGHNA; CDR2 reads YNFKEQ.

This chain links TRBV7-2 with TRBJ1-3; possible D gene TRBD1, 6 bases. Germline CDR1 is SGHTA and CDR2 is FQGNSA. The CDR3 totals 16 residues. V lost 2 bases, J lost 0 bases, and 11 bases lay in between. The CDR3 DNA sequence: TGTGCCAGCAGCTTATCCCCGACAGGCTCTGGAAACACCATATATTTT. It encodes CASSLSPTGSGNTIYF.

This clone was recorded once. The chain uses TRBV19 and TRBJ2-3; TRBD1 matches at 9 bases. J gave up 5 bases and V 8 bases, and 5 bases lay outside the gene matches. Germline V gene sequence: CDR1 LNHDA, CDR2 SQIVND (reference sequence). The CDR3 spans 13 residues. The CDR3 reads CASGDRVGDTQYF. As DNA, the CDR3 is TGTGCCAGTGGGGACAGGGTGGGAGATACGCAGTATTTT. Supplemented by reference TRBV19 and TRBJ2-3, the full variable domain reads DGGITQSPKYLFRKEGQNVTLSCEQNLNHDAMYWYRQDPGQGLRLIYYSQIVNDFQKGDIAEGYSVSREKKESFPLTVTSAQKNPTAFYLCASGDRVGDTQYFGPGTRLTVL.

V usage is TRBV9 and J usage is TRBJ2-2; D perhaps matches TRBD2 (6 bases). This CDR3 has 15 amino acids. With 4 bases removed from V and 5 bases from J, the gap between germline ends came to 15 bases. The germline V gene has CDR1 SGDLS and CDR2 YYNGEE. This CDR3 is CASSHRGVETGELFF. DNA of the CDR3: TGTGCCAGCAGCCACCGCGGGGTGGAAACCGGGGAGCTGTTTTTT. Supplemented by reference TRBV9 and TRBJ2-2, the full variable domain reads DSGVTQTPKHLITATGQRVTLRCSPRSGDLSVYWYQQSLDQGLQFLIQYYNGEERAKGNILERFSAQQFPDLHSELNLSSLELGDSALYFCASSHRGVETGELFFGEGSRLTVL.

In its sample, this clone was seen a few times. The CDR3 region is CASSRTGRTEAFF. For the CDR3, the DNA is TGTGCCAGTAGTCGGACAGGGCGCACTGAAGCTTTCTTT. The V call is TRBV19, the J call TRBJ1-1; 8 bases match TRBD1. Trimming at V came to 5 bases and at J to 4 bases, leaving 3 bases not matched to a gene. The germline gives CDR1 LNHDA, CDR2 SQIVND (reference sequence). The CDR3 runs 13 residues. Variable domain in full (rest from reference TRBV19 and TRBJ1-1): DGGITQSPKYLFRKEGQNVTLSCEQNLNHDAMYWYRQDPGQGLRLIYYSQIVNDFQKGDIAEGYSVSREKKESFPLTVTSAQKNPTAFYLCASSRTGRTEAFFGQGTRLTVV.

The chain combines TRBV11-2 with TRBJ2-5; TRBD2 aligns across 9 bases. The CDR3 spans 16 residues. V gave up 1 base and J gave up 3 bases; unmatched junction bases: 6. CDR1 and CDR2 from the germline V gene are SGHAT and FQNNGV. CDR3 amino acids: CASSLGLTSGKETQYF. The CDR3 DNA follows: TGTGCCAGCAGCTTAGGTCTGACTAGCGGCAAAGAGACCCAGTACTTC.

The V call is TRBV12-5, the J call TRBJ2-7; D perhaps matches TRBD2 (5 bases). This CDR3 region has 14 residues. Trimming shortened V by 5 bases and J by 6 bases, and 17 bases separated the two germline ends. Germline V lookup: CDR1 LGHNT, CDR2 FRNRAP. The CDR3: CASGVGLSRAEQYF. Here the CDR3 DNA reads TGTGCTAGTGGTGTTGGACTCAGTAGGGCCGAGCAGTACTTC.

This chain connects TRBV15 to TRBJ1-4; D might be TRBD1 (5 bases). V was clipped by 2 bases and J by 7 bases, with 14 bases between them. Germline V gene lookup returns CDR1 LNHNV and CDR2 YYDKDF (reference sequence). This CDR3 is 15 amino acids long. CDR3 DNA sequence: TGTGCCACCAGCAGACCCCCGGGGGGGGGTGAAAAACTGTTTTTT. Translating gives CATSRPPGGGEKLFF.

This sequence joins TRBV13 and TRBJ2-5; 9 bases map to TRBD2. V lost 2 bases to trimming and J lost 4 bases; unmatched junction nucleotides: 5. CDR1 is PRHDT, CDR2 FYEKMQ, per germline (reference sequence). The CDR3 length is 15 residues. The DNA of the CDR3 is TGTGCCAGCAGCTTAATGCGGGGGGGCGGAGAGACCCAGTACTTC. Translation gives CASSLMRGGGETQYF.

In nucleotides, the CDR3 is TGTGCCAGCAGTCAAACAGGGTTGGTTGGCTACACCTTC. It codes for CASSQTGLVGYTF. V and J are TRBV19 and TRBJ1-2, with D possibly being TRBD1 (6 bases). The CDR3 length is 13 residues. Between the trimmed V and J ends, which lost 9 bases and 7 bases, there was a span of 18 bases. Looked up from germline, CDR1 is LNHDA and CDR2 is SQIVND (reference sequence).

The V call is TRBV7-2, the J call TRBJ1-2, with 7 nucleotides matching TRBD1. The V segment lost 6 bases and the J segment 4 bases; nucleotides outside the gene matches: 14. The CDR3 runs 16 residues. Germline values: CDR1 SGHTA, CDR2 FQGNSA. This CDR3 is CASRPLQTGTGYGYTF. In nucleotides, the CDR3 is TGTGCCAGCAGGCCGCTGCAGACAGGGACGGGCTATGGCTACACCTTC.

The J gene is TRBJ2-5, the V gene TRBV30; 9 nucleotides match TRBD1. The CDR3 totals 17 residues. Germline V gene lookup returns CDR1 GTSNPN and CDR2 SVGIG (reference sequence). V was clipped by 1 base and J by 6 bases; unmatched bases: 15. In nucleotides, the CDR3 is TGTGCCTGGAGTGACCCACAGGGGGCAACGACTCGCCAGACCCAGTACTTC. Amino acids: CAWSDPQGATTRQTQYF.

J is TRBJ1-3 and V is TRBV30; 8 bases are shared with TRBD1. This CDR3 contains 14 residues. V was pared by 3 bases and J by 4 bases, with 5 bases of the junction left unmatched. Per the germline V gene, CDR1 is GTSNPN and CDR2 is SVGIG (reference sequence). The CDR3 loop is CAWSRGQEGNTIYF. The CDR3 DNA reads TGTGCCTGGAGCAGGGGGCAAGAGGGAAACACCATATATTTT.